The sequence of this T cell receptor (beta chain) was determined in a study of blood T cell repertoires in COVID-19. Study at large: Sample material is recorded as cDNA or gDNA derived from T cells, B-cell-depleted T cells, or PBMCs.

The protocol was immunoSEQ multiplex PCR, while the TCRdb copy is restricted to in-frame clones and leaves out a portion. In the table there are hundreds of thousands of clones, roughly 90% of which are singletons. V lost 6 bases to trimming and J lost 4 bases; unmatched junction nucleotides: 6. CDR3 length: 15 residues. The germline V gene encodes CDR1 SGHRS and CDR2 YFSETQ. Material: peripheral blood. This chain joins TRBV5-1 and TRBJ2-1; 11 bases agree with TRBD2. This receptor was taken from a man between 18 and 35 years old with COVID-19, enrolled during active disease. In DNA form, the CDR3 reads TGCGCCAGCACCTTCGGGACTAGCGGATACAATGAGCAGTTCTTC. Translating gives CASTFGTSGYNEQFF.